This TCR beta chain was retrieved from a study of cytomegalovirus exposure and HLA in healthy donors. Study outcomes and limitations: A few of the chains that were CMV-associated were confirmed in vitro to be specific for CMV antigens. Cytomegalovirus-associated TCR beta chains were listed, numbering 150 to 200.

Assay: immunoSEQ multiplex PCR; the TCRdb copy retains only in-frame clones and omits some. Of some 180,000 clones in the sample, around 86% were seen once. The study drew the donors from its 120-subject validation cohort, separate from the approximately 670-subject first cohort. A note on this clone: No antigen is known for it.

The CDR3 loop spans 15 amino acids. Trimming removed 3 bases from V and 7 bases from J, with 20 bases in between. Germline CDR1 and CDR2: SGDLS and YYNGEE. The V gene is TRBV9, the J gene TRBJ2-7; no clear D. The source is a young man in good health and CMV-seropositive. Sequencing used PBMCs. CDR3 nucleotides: TGTGCCAGCAGCGCTTCTCCCCAACCTCTACGGGAGCAGTACTTC. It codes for CASSASPQPLREQYF. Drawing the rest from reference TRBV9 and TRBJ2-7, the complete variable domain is DSGVTQTPKHLITATGQRVTLRCSPRSGDLSVYWYQQSLDQGLQFLIQYYNGEERAKGNILERFSAQQFPDLHSELNLSSLELGDSALYFCASSASPQPLREQYFGPGTRLTVT.